This T cell receptor beta chain was captured in a study of OX40 agonist ivuxolimab in advanced cancers. Autoimmune disease history or systemic immunosuppression led to patients being barred. General observations from the study: Clones of CD4+ and CD8+ blood T cells grew by week 6 at doses of 0.1 to 3.0 mg/kg. Antigen specificity remained undetermined for the expanded peripheral T cells. Average numbers of expanded clones were greater in CD8+ T cells than in CD4+.

Trimming shortened V by 7 bases and J by 9 bases, and 16 bases separated the two germline ends. The CDR3 runs to 12 residues. CDR1 SQVTM and CDR2 ANQGSEA come from the germline V gene. The method was immunoSEQ multiplex PCR; TCRdb's version includes in-frame clones alone and lacks a portion of them. This sample has roughly 71,000 clones, with about three quarters found just once. This clone was recorded a few times. The antigen is unknown. Sequencing was performed on CD4+ or CD8+ T cells sorted from blood, taken in a trial of the OX40 agonist ivuxolimab. The origin of this receptor is an adult with an advanced solid tumor such as melanoma, head and neck, liver or kidney cancer. V gene TRBV29-1 combines with J gene TRBJ2-1, with D tentatively TRBD1 (5 bases). For the CDR3, the DNA is TGCAGCGCGTCCCAGCTCCAGGGTGAGCAGTTCTTC. As protein: CSASQLQGEQFF.